These 32 T cell receptor beta chains came from one sample sequenced in a study of OX40 agonist ivuxolimab in advanced cancers. Repertoires were generated with immunoSEQ multiplex PCR, while TCRdb's copy carries only in-frame clones and drops some. The sample shows about 79,000 clones, 75% to 95% of them seen only once. The starting material was CD4+ or CD8+ T cells sorted from blood, obtained in a trial of the OX40 agonist ivuxolimab. The origin of the receptors is an adult with an advanced solid tumor such as melanoma, head and neck, liver or kidney cancer.

J is TRBJ1-2 and V is TRBV28; D remains ambiguous. Germline V lookup: CDR1 MDHEN, CDR2 SYDVKM. The ends were cut back, 2 bases at V and 3 bases at J, with 13 bases in the middle. The CDR3 runs to 15 residues. DNA for the CDR3: TGTGCCAGCAGTTTAAGTTCCCCCGGCGACTATGGCTACACCTTC. It specifies CASSLSSPGDYGYTF.

This clone was detected once. This chain uses TRBV18 with TRBJ2-7, with 11 bases fitting TRBD2. This CDR3 spans 16 amino acids. Germline V gene lookup returns CDR1 KGHSH and CDR2 LQKENI. Trimming removed 4 bases from V and 5 bases from J; junction bases left unmatched: 10. The CDR3 reads CASSLRLAGNNHEQYF. As DNA, the CDR3 is TGTGCCAGCTCACTCCGACTAGCGGGGAACAACCACGAGCAGTACTTC.

This sequence joins TRBV5-1 and TRBJ2-1; 10 bases line up with TRBD1. This CDR3 contains 15 residues. The germline CDR1 and CDR2 sequences are SGHRS and YFSETQ. Losses at the gene ends were 4 bases for V and 2 bases for J; bases not matched to a gene: 3. The CDR3 region has the DNA TGCGCCAGCAGCCTGGGACAGGGGCCCTACAATGAGCAGTTCTTC. This sequence encodes CASSLGQGPYNEQFF.

The rearrangement joins TRBV18 to TRBJ1-3; D perhaps matches TRBD1 (5 bases). Germline V gene lookup returns CDR1 KGHSH and CDR2 LQKENI. V was shortened by 3 bases and J by 0 bases, with 24 bases between the two germline ends. This CDR3 comprises 20 residues. The DNA for the CDR3 is TGTGCCAGCTCACCCCCAGGGATGAATGTGCTTGGTCGCTCTGGAAACACCATATATTTT. Translated: CASSPPGMNVLGRSGNTIYF.

The J gene is TRBJ1-1, the V gene TRBV11-2; D is undetermined. This CDR3 contains 13 residues. CDR1 and CDR2 (germline): SGHAT, FQNNGV. V was pared by 5 bases and J by 6 bases, with 13 bases between. In nucleotides, the CDR3 is TGTGCCAGCAGCCCCCCGGGGAGCGCTGAAGCTTTCTTT. The encoded protein is CASSPPGSAEAFF.

The genes are TRBV10-1 and TRBJ2-1, with D possibly matching TRBD2 (6 bases). Trimming stripped 10 bases from V and 8 bases from J, with 21 bases between. The CDR3 extends over 14 amino acids. Germline V gene sequence: CDR1 WNHNN, CDR2 SYGVQD (reference sequence). This chain's CDR3 is CATAALGEVDEQFF. The CDR3 nucleotides are TGCGCCACAGCGGCTCTAGGGGAGGTAGATGAGCAGTTCTTC.

This clone showed up just once. The rearrangement uses TRBV7-2 and TRBJ2-2; TRBD2 matches at 7 bases. Germline V gives CDR1 SGHTA, CDR2 FQGNSA. J gave up 1 base and V 1 base, and 0 bases lay outside the gene matches. The CDR3 loop spans 15 amino acids. The CDR3 loop is CASSLVAGNTGELFF. The CDR3 nucleotides read TGTGCCAGCAGCTTAGTAGCGGGGAACACCGGGGAGCTGTTTTTT.

The J gene is TRBJ2-7, the V gene TRBV6-1; 7 nucleotides agree with TRBD2. CDR1 and CDR2 (germline): MNHNS, SASEGT. This CDR3 has 17 amino acids. Trimming cost V 2 bases and J 4 bases; bases outside gene matches: 14. The CDR3 reads CASSEILNPTSWYEQYF. The DNA of the CDR3 is TGTGCCAGCAGTGAAATCTTAAACCCGACTAGCTGGTACGAGCAGTACTTC.

The chain uses TRBV9 and TRBJ2-7, with TRBD1 identical over 7 bases. The CDR3 extends over 13 amino acids. Trimming took 2 bases from V and 5 from J; bases not matched to a gene: 4. From germline, CDR1 is SGDLS and CDR2 YYNGEE. The DNA for the CDR3 is TGTGCCAGCAGCGTCAGGACAGGCCACGAGCAGTACTTC. Its translation: CASSVRTGHEQYF.

J is TRBJ2-7 and V is TRBV2; D tentatively fits TRBD1 or TRBD2 (5 bases each). The germline gives CDR1 SNHLY, CDR2 FYNNEI. This CDR3 has 14 amino acids. The V end was cut by 4 bases, the J end by 2 bases, with 12 bases between. In DNA, the CDR3 is TGTGCCAGCAGTGTCTACGGGACGACCTACGAGCAGTACTTC. Protein: CASSVYGTTYEQYF. Full variable domain (rest looked up from reference TRBV2 and TRBJ2-7): EPEVTQTPSHQVTQMGQEVILRCVPISNHLYFYWYRQILGQKVEFLVSFYNNEISEKSEIFDDQFSVERPDGSNFTLKIRSTKLEDSAMYFCASSVYGTTYEQYFGPGTRLTVT.

This clone was seen a single time. The chain links TRBV27 to TRBJ2-1, with a weak D call TRBD2 (5 bases). There are 15 residues in the CDR3. V was shortened by 2 bases and J by 0 bases, with 8 bases between the two germline ends. The germline V gene has CDR1 MNHEY and CDR2 SMNVEV (reference sequence). The CDR3 here is CASSLRLASYNEQFF. The CDR3 DNA is TGTGCCAGCAGTTTAAGGCTAGCCTCCTACAATGAGCAGTTCTTC.

By frequency in the sample, this clone is medium-sized. This chain joins TRBV11-2 and TRBJ1-5; perhaps TRBD1 as D (5 bases). The CDR3 is 13 residues long. V lost 5 bases, J lost 4 bases, and 9 bases lay in between. Germline CDR1 is SGHAT and CDR2 is FQNNGV. CDR3 sequence: CASSPQGNQPQHF. The CDR3 region has the DNA TGTGCCAGCAGCCCGCAGGGAAATCAGCCCCAGCATTTT. The variable domain in full, completed from reference TRBV11-2 and TRBJ1-5, reads EAGVAQSPRYKIIEKRQSVAFWCNPISGHATLYWYQQILGQGPKLLIQFQNNGVVDDSQLPKDRFSAERLKGVDSTLKIQPAKLEDSAVYLCASSPQGNQPQHFGDGTRLSIL.

This sequence joins TRBV2 and TRBJ2-1; D may be TRBD1 (7 bases). The germline CDR1 and CDR2 sequences are SNHLY and FYNNEI. V dropped 6 bases and J dropped 6 bases, with 9 bases sitting between them. CDR3 length: 12 amino acids. The CDR3 here is CASRRDSNEQFF. For the CDR3, the DNA is TGTGCCAGCAGGCGGGACAGCAATGAGCAGTTCTTC.

The chain joins TRBV6-5 to TRBJ2-2, with 10 positions matching TRBD2. Per the germline V gene, CDR1 is MNHEY and CDR2 is SVGAGI. The junction had 8 bases not matched to a gene; V was cut back by 7 bases and J by 6 bases. CDR3 length: 15 amino acids. CDR3 residues: CASKRPSGSPGELFF. CDR3 DNA sequence: TGTGCCAGCAAACGGCCTAGCGGGAGCCCCGGGGAGCTGTTTTTT.

The chain uses TRBV9 and TRBJ1-3, with D possibly being TRBD1 (6 bases). The V gene lost 3 bases and the J gene lost 0 bases, with 13 bases spanning the gap. The CDR3 is made up of 16 amino acids. Germline CDR1 SGDLS, CDR2 YYNGEE. The CDR3 nucleotides are TGTGCCAGCAGCGCGGGGGACACATACTCTGGAAACACCATATATTTT. Translating gives CASSAGDTYSGNTIYF. Together with reference TRBV9 and TRBJ1-3, the CDR3 gives the full variable domain: DSGVTQTPKHLITATGQRVTLRCSPRSGDLSVYWYQQSLDQGLQFLIQYYNGEERAKGNILERFSAQQFPDLHSELNLSSLELGDSALYFCASSAGDTYSGNTIYFGEGSWLTVV.

The genes are TRBV10-2 and TRBJ2-5; D remains ambiguous. The V gene lost 8 bases and the J gene lost 0 bases, with 7 bases spanning the gap. The CDR3 has 12 amino acids. The germline gives CDR1 WSHSY, CDR2 SAAADI. CDR3 coding DNA: TGCGCCAGCGGCAGGTACCAAGAGACCCAGTACTTC. Residues: CASGRYQETQYF.

The genes are TRBV2 and TRBJ2-5; TRBD1 agrees at 8 bases. The J call may not be correct, given that the DNA end is closer to TRBJ2-7. The CDR3 totals 14 residues. CDR1 and CDR2 from the germline V gene are SNHLY and FYNNEI. The CDR3 coding sequence is TGTGCCAGCAGAGAACGGACAGGGCCCAACGAGCAGTACTTC. Its translation is CASRERTGPNEQYF.

CDR3 region: CASSLIGSGSSRETQYF. Written as DNA, the CDR3 is TGTGCCAGCAGCTTAATTGGTAGCGGGAGCTCTCGGGAGACCCAGTACTTC. The chain is built from TRBV7-3 and TRBJ2-5, with TRBD2 matching over 9 bases. The trim removed 1 base at V and 5 bases at J, leaving 11 bases unmatched. This CDR3 has 17 amino acids. CDR1 SGHTA and CDR2 FQGTGA come from the germline V gene.

V usage is TRBV9 and J usage is TRBJ2-3; D is undetermined. Germline V CDR1 and CDR2: SGDLS, YYNGEE. Deletions cut 4 bases from V and 2 bases from J, with 11 bases between. The CDR3 loop spans 14 amino acids. The CDR3 loop reads CASSPRVFTDTQYF. In DNA, the CDR3 is TGTGCCAGCAGCCCCCGGGTCTTCACAGATACGCAGTATTTT.

The chain links TRBV13 to TRBJ2-7, with D maybe TRBD2 (6 bases). Germline CDR1 PRHDT, CDR2 FYEKMQ (reference sequence). This CDR3 has 13 residues. Trimming took off 7 bases at V and 7 bases at J, with 17 bases between the two ends. CDR3 sequence: CASKASGRGEQYF. The CDR3 nucleotides read TGTGCCAGCAAGGCGAGCGGGCGGGGAGAGCAGTACTTC.

This clone occurred once. The chain combines TRBV27 with TRBJ1-2, with 8 nucleotides matching TRBD1. CDR1 and CDR2 from the germline V gene are MNHEY and SMNVEV (reference sequence). With 2 bases clipped from V and 6 bases from J, the junction kept 8 bases outside the gene matches. There are 15 residues in the CDR3. CDR3 nucleotide sequence: TGTGCCAGCAGTTTAGGACAGGGTCCTCCGAATGGCTACACCTTC. Translated, it gives CASSLGQGPPNGYTF.

This clone was seen a single time. The gene calls are TRBV27 and TRBJ2-7, with D possibly being TRBD1 (5 bases). V shed 8 bases and J shed 0 bases, with 11 bases lying between them. Germline V lookup: CDR1 MNHEY, CDR2 SMNVEV (reference sequence). CDR3 length: 13 residues. Here the CDR3 reads CASRRQSSYEQYF. The CDR3 DNA reads as TGTGCCAGCCGGAGACAGAGCTCCTACGAGCAGTACTTC.

The CDR3 coding sequence is TGTGCCAGCAGCTTAGCTGAGCAGGGGCTCAATGAGCAGTTCTTC. It yields the protein CASSLAEQGLNEQFF. This chain uses TRBV7-6 with TRBJ2-1, with D possibly TRBD1 on 6 matching bases. The CDR3 totals 15 residues. From germline, CDR1 is SGHVS and CDR2 FNYEAQ. V was pared by 0 bases and J by 6 bases, with 12 bases between.

The chain carries TRBV10-3 and TRBJ1-3; D is ambiguous. CDR1 and CDR2 (germline): ENHRY, SYGVKD. The CDR3 is 14 amino acids. The germline V and J ends were trimmed by 3 bases and 0 bases, with 6 bases remaining between them. The chain's CDR3 is CAISDAGSGNTIYF. Here the CDR3 DNA reads TGTGCCATCAGTGACGCAGGCTCTGGAAACACCATATATTTT.

The chain joins TRBV10-3 to TRBJ1-1, with 9 bases fitting TRBD1. Trimming removed 10 bases from V and 3 bases from J; junction bases left unmatched: 9. The CDR3 is 14 amino acids. In germline, CDR1 is ENHRY, CDR2 SYGVKD. DNA of the CDR3: TGTGCCACAGGACAGGGGATGCCCCACACTGAAGCTTTCTTT. This codes for CATGQGMPHTEAFF.

The chain carries TRBV9 and TRBJ2-5; D possibly corresponds to TRBD2 (6 bases). The CDR3 length is 15 residues. V was shortened by 2 bases and J by 1 base, with 12 bases between the two germline ends. CDR1 and CDR2 (germline): SGDLS, YYNGEE. The DNA for the CDR3 is TGTGCCAGCAGCGTTGCCTGGGGGGTCCAAGAGACCCAGTACTTC. Its translation is CASSVAWGVQETQYF.

On this clone: The junction departs from the called germline gene at one end, perhaps through a read error. The chain links TRBV7-7 to TRBJ2-3, with 9 bases lining up with TRBD2. The CDR3 runs 16 residues. The germline V gene has CDR1 SSHAT and CDR2 FNYEAQ (reference sequence). The CDR3 nucleotides read TGTGCTAGCAGCTTAAACGCGGGAGGGCCAGGAGATACGCAGTATTTT. Its translation is CASSLNAGGPGDTQYF.

V usage is TRBV19 and J usage is TRBJ1-3; tentative D call: TRBD1 (6 bases). The V end was cut by 4 bases, the J end by 3 bases, with 13 bases between. CDR3 length: 15 residues. Germline V gene sequence: CDR1 LNHDA, CDR2 SQIVND (reference sequence). The chain's CDR3 is CASSTPRGLGNTIYF. CDR3 sequence (DNA): TGTGCCAGTAGTACACCGCGGGGGCTTGGAAACACCATATATTTT.

The gene calls are TRBV27 and TRBJ1-5, with 7 nucleotides matching TRBD1. The CDR3 extends over 15 amino acids. V was pared by 8 bases and J by 3 bases, with 10 bases of the junction left unmatched. Per the germline V gene, CDR1 is MNHEY and CDR2 is SMNVEV (reference sequence). CDR3 DNA: TGTGCCAGCCGATCTACAGGGGCGAACAATCAGCCCCAGCATTTT. Amino acid sequence: CASRSTGANNQPQHF.

V is TRBV9 and J is TRBJ2-1; TRBD1 aligns across 7 bases. The germline V gene encodes CDR1 SGDLS and CDR2 YYNGEE. The CDR3 runs 15 residues. The junction had 11 bases not matched to a gene; V was cut back by 4 bases and J by 7 bases. The CDR3 DNA sequence: TGTGCCAGCAGCCCACGACAGGGTCCCGCGAATGAGCAGTTCTTC. Translation gives CASSPRQGPANEQFF.

The chain has TRBV28 and TRBJ2-7; D uncertain. V lost 7 bases and J 7 bases, leaving 11 bases between the germline ends. The CDR3 is 11 residues long. Germline V gene data show CDR1 as MDHEN and CDR2 as SYDVKM. The CDR3 nucleotides read TGTGCCAGCACCAATCGGGTAGAGCAGTACTTC. This codes for CASTNRVEQYF.

This clone was observed a single time. The J gene is TRBJ2-1, the V gene TRBV28; D gene unclear. Trimming removed 10 bases from V and 0 bases from J, with 13 bases in between. CDR1 MDHEN and CDR2 SYDVKM come from the germline V gene. CDR3 length: 14 residues. As DNA, the CDR3 is TGTGCCATCAACCCCCTTAGCTCCTACAATGAGCAGTTCTTC. Amino acids: CAINPLSSYNEQFF.